Included here is one T cell receptor beta chain sequence, with context. An end of the junction differs from the germline gene, which may be a read error. CDR1 LGHNT and CDR2 FRNRAP come from the germline V gene. The CDR3 is 12 residues long. The record originates from a study of T cells in Graves' hyperthyroidism and ophthalmopathy. The study left out patients who had uncontrolled infection, other autoimmune disease, pregnancy or lactation. Amplified regions were TCR beta CDR3 sequences from RNA transcripts. The HTBI primer set served for first-round RT-PCR of the TCR CDR3. TCRdb recomputed calls from the multiplex PCR reads with MiXCR, one row per CDR3 protein. Of under 350,000 distinct CDR3 sequences in the sample, 15% to 20% were seen once.

J is TRBJ1-1 and V is TRBV12-5; TRBD1 might be the D (5 bases). The sample comprised blood. This TCR came from a woman in her fifties or sixties with Graves' hyperthyroidism. The CDR3 nucleotides read TGTGCTAGTGGGTTGGGGGGGGGTGAAGCTTTCTTT. This codes for CASGLGGGEAFF.